Below are 5 T cell receptor beta chains sequenced from a single sample in a study of multiple sclerosis patients with progressive multifocal leukoencephalopathy. The assay was immunoSEQ multiplex PCR, and TCRdb's table has in-frame clones only and misses some. This sample has fewer than 35,000 clones, with approximately 91% found just once. Time point meaning: before natalizumab initiation. Sequencing was performed on PBMCs. Every receptor here comes from a human donor with multiple sclerosis.

The J gene is TRBJ1-3, the V gene TRBV15; TRBD1 might be the D (6 bases). The germline V gene encodes CDR1 LNHNV and CDR2 YYDKDF (reference sequence). This CDR3 comprises 15 residues. Trimming removed 5 bases at V and 1 base at J, with 12 bases between. The CDR3 nucleotides read TGTGCCACCAGCCAAGGGGGGGTTTCTGGAAACACCATATATTTT. Amino acid sequence: CATSQGGVSGNTIYF.

This chain uses TRBV27 with TRBJ2-1; 12 bases are shared with TRBD2. With V trimmed by 6 bases and J by 0 bases, 9 bases remained unmatched. The CDR3 runs to 18 residues. CDR1 is MNHEY and CDR2 is SMNVEV in the germline V gene (reference sequence). In DNA form, the CDR3 reads TGTGCCAGCAGGACTAGCGGGAGCCTACTTAGCTCCTACAATGAGCAGTTCTTC. It translates to CASRTSGSLLSSYNEQFF.

The chain joins TRBV4-1 to TRBJ2-7; 13 bases fit TRBD2. J lost 4 bases, V lost 3 bases, and 6 bases had no gene match. Looked up from germline, CDR1 is MGHRA and CDR2 is YSYEKL. The CDR3 sequence is 16 residues long. DNA for the CDR3: TGCGCCAGCAGCCACGTCGGACTAGCGGGAGTGTACGAGCAGTACTTC. This gives the protein CASSHVGLAGVYEQYF.

The V and J genes are TRBV7-8 and TRBJ1-1; D remains ambiguous. The germline gives CDR1 SGHVS, CDR2 FQNEAQ. The CDR3 is 16 residues long. The V end was cut by 2 bases, the J end by 3 bases, with 16 bases between. This CDR3 is CASSLIGEPGYTEAFF. In DNA form, the CDR3 reads TGTGCCAGCAGCTTAATTGGGGAGCCGGGGTACACTGAAGCTTTCTTT.

The rearrangement joins TRBV14 to TRBJ1-1, with 7 bases identical to TRBD1. There are 14 residues in the CDR3. Trimming took 8 bases from V and 5 from J; bases not matched to a gene: 11. Germline V gene lookup returns CDR1 SGHDN and CDR2 FVKESK. CDR3: CASGSDRVRTEAFF. CDR3 bases: TGTGCCAGCGGATCAGACAGGGTAAGGACTGAAGCTTTCTTT.